A selection of T cell receptor beta chains follows, all from one sample in a study of T-cell reconstitution after alpha-beta-depleted transplantation in children. TCRdb ran MiXCR on the PCR reads and lists one entry per CDR3 protein. The data contain over 450,000 distinct CDR3 sequences, 10% to 13% of them singletons. Material: PBMCs, obtained before TCRalphabeta/CD19-depleted stem cell transplant. The receptors derive from a child aged 2 to 9 with inherited bone marrow failure, due to receive a stem cell transplant. CDR3s include the opening cysteine and the closing phenylalanine or tryptophan. A D gene is named only where the DNA matches it firmly. Size is omitted from some rows. Given values are once, few, many or a class for expanded clones.

clone_size d_call j_call v_call cdr3_nt cdr3_aa
many . TRBJ1-1 TRBV5-6 TGTGCCAGCAGCTTGGGTTCAGGAGTCATGAACACTGAAGCTTTCTTT CASSLGSGVMNTEAFF
few . TRBJ1-6 TRBV19 TGTGCCAGTAGTACAGTGATCGGAGCGGTATCACCCCTCCACTTT CASSTVIGAVSPLHF
many . TRBJ1-4 TRBV29-1 TGCAGCGTTGAAGGGACGGCAACCAATGAAAAACTGTTTTTT CSVEGTATNEKLFF
. TRBD2 TRBJ2-5 TRBV2 TGTGCCAGCGAAAACCTAGCGGGAGGGTCGGAGACCCAGTACTTC CASENLAGGSETQYF
many . TRBJ2-7 TRBV2 TGTGCCAGCGGGAAACTAGAGTACTACGAGCAGTACTTC CASGKLEYYEQYF
many TRBD1 TRBJ1-1 TRBV7-9 TGTGCCAGCAGCCTTCCCGACAGGGTCAACACTGAAGCTTTCTTT CASSLPDRVNTEAFF
. . TRBJ2-5 TRBV5-1 TGCGCCAGCAGCTTGGATAGGGAGTGGGAGACCCAGTACTTC CASSLDREWETQYF
many TRBD1 TRBJ2-1 TRBV29-1 TGCAGCCTTCGGACAGGGTGGAATGAGCAGTTCTTC CSLRTGWNEQFF
many . TRBJ2-7 TRBV28 TGTGCCAGCAGTCAGCAGGGAAGGTACGAGCAGTACTTC CASSQQGRYEQYF
many TRBD1 TRBJ2-1 TRBV5-6 TGTGCCAGCAGCTTAACCCGGGACAGGGGGCTTAACAATGAGCAGTTCTTC CASSLTRDRGLNNEQFF
few . TRBJ1-4 TRBV18 TGTGCCAGCTCACCACAATCCATGGGTAATGAAAAACTGTTTTTT CASSPQSMGNEKLFF
many TRBD2 TRBJ2-1 TRBV14 TGTGCCAGCAGCCCCTGGACTAGCGGGAGAAGCTCCTACAATGAGCAGTTCTTC CASSPWTSGRSSYNEQFF
once . TRBJ2-7 TRBV27 TGTGCCAGCAGTCCACGACCGCCAGGTCGGAACCTCTACAAGCAGTACTTC CASSPRPPGRNLYKQYF
many TRBD1 TRBJ2-3 TRBV20-1 TGCAGTGCCCGTAAACTCCGGGACAGGGTTTACACAGATACGCAGTATTTT CSARKLRDRVYTDTQYF
many . TRBJ1-1 TRBV5-1 TGCGCCAGCAGTCGAGATTTGCCAGGGGACACTGAAGCTTTCTTT CASSRDLPGDTEAFF
many . TRBJ2-7 TRBV28 TGTGCCAGCAACACGGCGGGTGAGCAGTACTTC CASNTAGEQYF
few . TRBJ2-7 TRBV4-2 TGTGCCAGCAGCAAGGACAGAACCTACGAGCAGTACTTC CASSKDRTYEQYF
many TRBD1 TRBJ1-1 TRBV29-1 TGCAGCGGGGCAGGGGGCGATGGGACTGAAGCTTTCTTT CSGAGGDGTEAFF
. TRBD2 TRBJ2-7 TRBV27 TGTGCCAGCAGTTTAATGCTAGCGGGATCAGGCGAGCAGTACTTC CASSLMLAGSGEQYF
many . TRBJ2-1 TRBV7-9 TGTGCCAGCAGCTTAGTGAGGCGGCTATACAATGAGCAGTTCTTC CASSLVRRLYNEQFF
many TRBD2 TRBJ2-7 TRBV7-2 TGTGCCAGCAGCTTAGCGGGACTACCAACCTACGAGCAGTACTTC CASSLAGLPTYEQYF
many . TRBJ2-7 TRBV28 TGTGCCAGCAGTCCCGGGGACTCCAGAGGAGCCTACGAGCAGTACTTC CASSPGDSRGAYEQYF
many . TRBJ1-5 TRBV12-3/TRBV12-4 TGTGCCAGCAGTTTAGGGGGCCTCAGGGACCCCCAGCATTTT CASSLGGLRDPQHF
many . TRBJ2-2 TRBV4-1 TGCGCCAGCAGCCATAATGAGGGCACCGGGGAGCTGTTTTTT CASSHNEGTGELFF
many TRBD2 TRBJ2-5 TRBV7-9 TGTGCCAGCAGCTCCGGGACTAGCGGTAGCTGGGAGACCCAGTACTTC CASSSGTSGSWETQYF
few TRBD2 TRBJ2-7 TRBV7-2 TGTGCCAGCAGGGGAGGGGCTAGCGCATCCTACGAGCAGTACTTC CASRGGASASYEQYF
many TRBD1 TRBJ2-4 TRBV10-3 TGTGCCATCAGTGAGGGGACAGGGGTTATTCACTTC CAISEGTGVIHF
few TRBD1 TRBJ1-1 TRBV10-3 TGTGCCATCAGTGGGGGGACAGTTGGCCCTGAAGCTTTCTTT CAISGGTVGPEAFF
. . TRBJ2-5 TRBV2 TGTGCCAGCATGGGGGATTTCCTTCAAGAGACCCAGTACTTC CASMGDFLQETQYF
many . TRBJ2-1 TRBV29-1 TGCAGCGTTGACCCCGGGACTTCTTACAATGAGCAGTTCTTC CSVDPGTSYNEQFF
many . TRBJ2-6 TRBV4-3 TGCGCCAGCAGCCCCGCGGACAGAGGCTCTGGGGCCAACGTCCTGACTTTC CASSPADRGSGANVLTF
. . TRBJ2-3 TRBV7-2 TGTGCCAGCAGCTGGGGTTTGGGTGTTTATACGCAGTATTTT CASSWGLGVYTQYF
. TRBD2 TRBJ2-1 TRBV5-1 TGCGCCAGCAGCTCGGGACTAGCGGGAGAAGCTGAGCAGTTCTTC CASSSGLAGEAEQFF
few . TRBJ2-5 TRBV29-1 TGCAGCGTTGAAGAAGGGGCTAGACAAGAGACCCAGTACTTC CSVEEGARQETQYF
many . TRBJ1-4 TRBV6-5 TGTGCCAGCAGTTACTTAGCAACTAATGAAAAACTGTTTTTT CASSYLATNEKLFF
many . TRBJ2-1 TRBV3-1 TGTGCCAGCAGCCAAGGCTCTTATGAGCAGTTCTTC CASSQGSYEQFF
. . TRBJ2-1 TRBV2 TGTGCCAGCAGTGAACGTCTTGCGGTGGGCGATGAGCAGTTCTTC CASSERLAVGDEQFF
many . TRBJ2-4 TRBV6-1 TGTGCCAGCAGTGAATATGACAGCCTAGCCAAAAACATTCAGTACTTC CASSEYDSLAKNIQYF
many . TRBJ2-2 TRBV24-1 TGTGCCACCAGTGACCCTACAGGAGCGGACACCGGGGAGCTGTTTTTT CATSDPTGADTGELFF
. TRBD1 TRBJ1-2 TRBV7-6 TGTGCCAGCAGCTTAGGGGGACAGGGCCATGGCTACACCTTC CASSLGGQGHGYTF
many . TRBJ2-1 TRBV20-1 TGCAGTGCTAGAGATCAAGGGGGAGCGGGTGGCTCCTACAATGAGCAGTTCTTC CSARDQGGAGGSYNEQFF
many TRBD1 TRBJ2-2 TRBV11-3 TGTGCCAGCAGCCCTGGGACAGGGGATGTAACCGGGGAGCTGTTTTTT CASSPGTGDVTGELFF
. . TRBJ1-1 TRBV18 TGTGCCAGCTCATTCGGGCGAGGGTCCTTGGGCACTGAAGCTTTCTTT CASSFGRGSLGTEAFF
many TRBD1 TRBJ2-7 TRBV29-1 TGCAGCGTTGAGACGGGACAGGGGGCGCGTGAGCAGTACTTC CSVETGQGAREQYF
many . TRBJ2-5 TRBV18 TGTGCCAGCTCATCCGGCAGGGGCCAGGAGACCCAGTACTTC CASSSGRGQETQYF
. . TRBJ2-1 TRBV6-1 TGTGCCAGCAGGACAGCGGTTAGCTCCTACAATGGGCAGTTCTTC CASRTAVSSYNGQFF